This TCR beta chain stems from a study of long-term antiretroviral therapy in people with HIV. Study findings and constraints: Patients on ART gained diversity, which nonetheless stayed below transplant donor controls.

For this clone: Its antigen remains unidentified.

Assay version v3.0 of immunoSEQ was used, and it was run at survey level. The table came from immunoSEQ multiplex PCR; TCRdb's copy has only in-frame clones and leaves some out. The sample has fewer than 40,000 clones, roughly 90% seen once. Every single participant having HIV got treatment inside the United States. The V end lost 0 bases, the J end lost 4 bases, and 10 bases lay between the germline ends. This CDR3 has 15 amino acids. Germline CDR1 MNHNY, CDR2 SVGAGI (reference sequence). Sequenced here: unsorted PBMCs, sampled 1.2 years after starting antiretroviral therapy. The V and J genes are TRBV6-6 and TRBJ1-3, with a weak D call TRBD1 (6 bases). The clonotype was recovered from a woman aged 45-60 years with HIV. The CDR3 loop reads CASSYSRGPGNTIYF. The CDR3 DNA is TGTGCCAGCAGTTACTCTCGGGGGCCAGGAAACACCATATATTTT.